This T cell receptor beta chain is from a study of T cell responses to AZD1222 COVID-19 vaccine. Study outcomes and limitations: Researchers took repertoire samples only after the peak T cell response had come. Spike-specific TCR repertoires showed rising breadth and depth after two AZD1222 doses. Most donors were white British, females outnumbered males, and clonal diversity was possibly underestimated.

As concerns this clone: What it recognizes is unknown.

The V end lost 4 bases, the J end lost 4 bases, and 13 bases lay between the germline ends. Germline lookup yields CDR1 SQVTM and CDR2 ANQGSEA. The CDR3 is 13 amino acids. The repertoire was sequenced with immunoSEQ multiplex PCR; TCRdb's copy has only in-frame clones and lacks some. There are approximately 82,000 clones in the sample; around 84% occur only once, and around 13% lies in the top ten. Sequenced here: peripheral blood, sampled on day 0 of AZD1222 vaccination. This sequence originates from an adult in good health. The chain is built from TRBV29-1 and TRBJ1-2; D unresolved. The CDR3 DNA reads as TGCAGCGTTGGAGGGCCGGGCCGCTATGGCTACACCTTC. It specifies CSVGGPGRYGYTF.